A selection of T cell receptor beta chains follows, all from one sample in a study of T cell responses to AZD1222 COVID-19 vaccine. Sequencing was performed with immunoSEQ multiplex PCR; in TCRdb, only in-frame clones are kept and a portion is missing. In the table there are around 78,000 clones, 87% of which are singletons. The specimen was peripheral blood, collected on day 0 of AZD1222 vaccination. These receptors all come from an adult in good health. CDR3s include the opening cysteine and the closing phenylalanine or tryptophan. Each record gives: clone size, D gene, V gene, J gene, CDR3 protein, CDR3 DNA. D genes are given only for firm matches. For some rows the clone size is stated as once, few or many, or as a class when expanded; others skip it.

NA	NA	TRBV9	TRBJ1-5	CASSVVPNQPQHF	TGTGCCAGCAGCGTAGTCCCCAATCAGCCCCAGCATTTT
NA	TRBD2	TRBV19	TRBJ2-1	CASSTLAGAYNEQFF	TGTGCCAGTAGTACCCTAGCGGGAGCCTACAATGAGCAGTTCTTC
NA	TRBD2	TRBV11-2	TRBJ2-5	CASSPAGVEETQYF	TGTGCCAGCAGCCCAGCGGGAGTGGAGGAGACCCAGTACTTC
NA	NA	TRBV19	TRBJ1-4	CASRTLGPSTNEKLFF	TGTGCCAGTAGAACTCTCGGGCCCTCAACTAATGAAAAACTGTTTTTT
NA	TRBD1	TRBV12-3/TRBV12-4	TRBJ1-5	CASKQTGDQPQHF	TGTGCCAGCAAACAGACAGGGGATCAGCCCCAGCATTTT
NA	NA	TRBV11-3	TRBJ2-7	CASSLYYEQYF	TGTGCCAGCAGCTTATACTACGAGCAGTACTTC
NA	NA	TRBV5-4	TRBJ2-5	CASSLAGRETQYF	TGTGCCAGCAGCTTGGCGGGTCGAGAGACCCAGTACTTC
NA	TRBD1	TRBV28	TRBJ1-2	CASRRGRDGYTF	TGTGCCAGCAGGAGGGGGCGTGATGGCTACACCTTC
NA	NA	TRBV25-1	TRBJ1-2	CASSESTGGMYYGYTF	TGTGCCAGCAGTGAATCAACGGGAGGGATGTACTATGGCTACACCTTC
NA	NA	TRBV27	TRBJ1-6	CASSPYGHSDNSPLHF	TGTGCCAGCAGCCCTTATGGACACTCCGATAATTCACCCCTCCACTTT
NA	TRBD1	TRBV4-1	TRBJ2-7	CASSLGQGIYEQYF	TGCGCCAGCAGCCTGGGACAGGGAATATACGAGCAGTACTTC
NA	NA	TRBV5-1	TRBJ1-2	CASSLSSGVYGYTF	TGCGCCAGCAGCTTGAGTTCAGGGGTCTATGGCTACACCTTC
NA	TRBD2	TRBV28	TRBJ2-7	CASNSDGLAGHEQYF	TGTGCCAGCAACTCCGATGGGCTAGCGGGCCACGAGCAGTACTTC
NA	NA	TRBV5-1	TRBJ2-5	CASSLSPVQETQYF	TGCGCCAGCAGCTTGAGCCCGGTCCAAGAGACCCAGTACTTC
NA	TRBD1	TRBV7-8	TRBJ1-6	CASSSTGTGRSPLHF	TGTGCCAGCAGCTCCACCGGGACAGGGCGATCACCCCTCCACTTT
NA	TRBD2	TRBV5-4	TRBJ2-3	CASDIAGVSSPDTQYF	TGTGCCAGCGACATAGCGGGAGTTTCATCCCCAGATACGCAGTATTTT
NA	NA	TRBV19	TRBJ1-2	CASTTIKGARGGYTF	TGTGCCAGTACCACCATTAAAGGGGCCCGTGGTGGCTACACCTTC
NA	NA	TRBV5-1	TRBJ2-2	CASSLWVPNTGELFF	TGCGCCAGCAGCCTGTGGGTTCCAAACACCGGGGAGCTGTTTTTT
NA	TRBD1	TRBV6-2/TRBV6-3	TRBJ1-5	CASSLDRASNQPQHF	TGTGCCAGCAGTCTTGACAGGGCTAGCAATCAGCCCCAGCATTTT
NA	TRBD2	TRBV2	TRBJ2-7	CASRREGGSYEQYF	TGTGCCAGCAGGCGGGAGGGAGGGTCCTACGAGCAGTACTTC
NA	NA	TRBV7-3	TRBJ2-1	CASSSDNEQFF	TGTGCCAGCAGCTCCGACAATGAGCAGTTCTTC
NA	NA	TRBV18	TRBJ1-2	CASSPNGAGYGYTF	TGTGCCAGCTCACCAAACGGGGCGGGCTATGGCTACACCTTC
few	TRBD1	TRBV28	TRBJ1-6	CASTIPSGTASPLHF	TGTGCCAGCACTATCCCCTCAGGGACAGCATCACCCCTCCACTTT
NA	NA	TRBV2	TRBJ1-2	CASRGLNYGYTF	TGTGCCAGCAGGGGACTTAACTATGGCTACACCTTC
NA	NA	TRBV7-3	TRBJ2-5	CASSLTPAPQETQYF	TGTGCCAGCAGCTTAACGCCGGCACCCCAAGAGACCCAGTACTTC
NA	NA	TRBV4-2	TRBJ2-7	CASSYSGKTYEQYF	TGTGCCAGCAGCTATAGCGGAAAGACCTACGAGCAGTACTTC
NA	NA	TRBV9	TRBJ2-1	CASSTITGEQFF	TGTGCCAGCAGCACCATAACAGGGGAGCAGTTCTTC
NA	TRBD1	TRBV6-1	TRBJ2-2	CASSESSVGQGRAGELFF	TGTGCCAGCAGTGAAAGCAGTGTGGGACAGGGGCGCGCCGGGGAGCTGTTTTTT
NA	NA	TRBV9	TRBJ2-2	CASSPGGTNTGELFF	TGTGCCAGCAGCCCGGGCGGGACGAACACCGGGGAGCTGTTTTTT
NA	NA	TRBV2	TRBJ1-2	CALRVGRGYTF	TGTGCTCTCAGGGTGGGACGAGGCTACACCTTC
NA	TRBD1	TRBV23-1	TRBJ2-7	CASSLNIRDRAIEQYF	TGCGCCAGCAGTCTTAACATCCGGGACAGGGCGATTGAGCAGTACTTC
NA	NA	TRBV5-4	TRBJ2-5	CASSLAEGTRTQYF	TGTGCCAGCAGCTTGGCGGAGGGGACCAGGACCCAGTACTTC
medium-sized	NA	TRBV2	TRBJ2-6	CASTPGANVLTF	TGTGCCAGCACCCCTGGGGCCAACGTCCTGACTTTC
NA	NA	TRBV9	TRBJ1-2	CASSVVSGGPYGYTF	TGTGCCAGCAGCGTAGTCAGCGGGGGGCCCTATGGCTACACCTTC
NA	TRBD1	TRBV6-5	TRBJ2-3	CAGGTGDTDTQYF	TGTGCCGGCGGGACAGGGGACACAGATACGCAGTATTTT
NA	NA	TRBV5-1	TRBJ2-1	CASSSGSRDWEQFF	TGCGCCAGCAGCTCCGGCTCCAGGGATTGGGAGCAGTTCTTC
once	NA	TRBV5-6	TRBJ2-7	CASSSNSYEQYF	TGTGCCAGCAGCTCCAACTCCTACGAGCAGTACTTC
NA	TRBD1	TRBV6-2/TRBV6-3	TRBJ2-6	CASSPGTGLSGANVLTF	TGTGCCAGCAGCCCCGGGACAGGCCTCTCTGGGGCCAACGTCCTGACTTTC
NA	NA	TRBV2	TRBJ1-2	CASYPPDQNYGYTF	TGTGCCAGCTACCCCCCAGACCAGAACTATGGCTACACCTTC
NA	NA	TRBV7-9	TRBJ2-1	CASSLAQPSSGQFF	TGTGCCAGCAGCTTAGCCCAACCCTCCTCTGGGCAGTTCTTC
NA	TRBD2	TRBV7-2	TRBJ2-1	CASSPLAGLLNEQFF	TGTGCCAGCAGCCCATTAGCGGGTTTGCTCAATGAGCAGTTCTTC
NA	TRBD1	TRBV25-1	TRBJ2-1	CASIGGQGIEQFF	TGTGCCAGCATTGGGGGACAGGGTATTGAGCAGTTCTTC
NA	NA	TRBV15	TRBJ1-3	CATSRERRVSISGNTIYF	TGTGCCACCAGCAGAGAACGGAGGGTTTCCATCTCTGGAAACACCATATATTTT
once	NA	TRBV19	TRBJ2-5	CASSIGPGPEETQYF	TGTGCCAGTAGTATAGGACCGGGGCCCGAAGAGACCCAGTACTTC
NA	NA	TRBV2	TRBJ2-7	CATGGTPIDNEQYF	TGTGCCACCGGCGGGACTCCCATAGACAACGAGCAGTACTTC
NA	TRBD1	TRBV7-8	TRBJ1-1	CASSETGQGWTEAFF	TGTGCCAGCAGCGAAACGGGACAGGGGTGGACTGAAGCTTTCTTT